Listed below are T cell receptor beta chains from one sample, sequenced in a study of CD8 T cells in Susac syndrome. TCRdb processed the immunoSEQ multiplex PCR reads anew with MiXCR; each CDR3 protein has one entry. The table includes approximately 190,000 distinct CDR3 sequences, approximately 95% detected once. Material: CD8+ T cells from PBMCs. The receptor set was obtained from a human donor with Susac syndrome. Both conserved end residues are part of each CDR3. Each record gives: V gene, clone size, J gene, D gene, CDR3 DNA, CDR3 protein. A D gene is named only where the DNA matches it firmly. The listing skips clone size in some rows; elsewhere it reads once, few, many or a size class.

>TRBV14|NA|TRBJ2-7|NA
TGTGCCAGCAGCCAATTTTTGGGACCAGCCTCCTACGAGCAGTACTTC
CASSQFLGPASYEQYF
>TRBV4-1|NA|TRBJ2-3|NA
TGCGCCAGCAGCCAAAGGGTCGGAGAGCCCCCAGATACGCAGTATTTT
CASSQRVGEPPDTQYF
>TRBV9|NA|TRBJ2-2|NA
TGTGCCAGCAGCGTAGCATCACCTGTCACCGGGGAGCTGTTTTTT
CASSVASPVTGELFF
>TRBV19|NA|TRBJ2-2|NA
TGTGCCAGCAAGTTGGCGGGGAACACCGGGGAGCTGTTTTTT
CASKLAGNTGELFF
>TRBV2|NA|TRBJ2-2|TRBD1
TGTGCCAGCAGTGAAGACTTGGCGGGACAGGGGAACACCGGGGAGCTGTTTTTT
CASSEDLAGQGNTGELFF
>TRBV21-1|NA|TRBJ2-1|NA
TGTGCCAGCAGCAAAAGCGGGATCTACAATGAGCAGTTCTTC
CASSKSGIYNEQFF
>TRBV30|NA|TRBJ1-1|TRBD1
TGTGCCTGGAGTCCTAAGCTGACAGGGCGGATGAACACTGAAGCTTTCTTT
CAWSPKLTGRMNTEAFF
>TRBV11-2|NA|TRBJ2-1|NA
TGTGCCAGCAGCTTACGGTTGGGGGAGATGAATGAGCAGTTCTTC
CASSLRLGEMNEQFF
>TRBV12-3/TRBV12-4|NA|TRBJ2-2|TRBD1
TGTGCCAGCAGTCTCGGACAGGGGTCGAGCACCGGGGAGCTGTTTTTT
CASSLGQGSSTGELFF
>TRBV20-1|NA|TRBJ2-3|TRBD2
TGCAGTGCTAGCGGGAGGGCCACAGATACGCAGTATTTT
CSASGRATDTQYF
>TRBV6-1|NA|TRBJ1-5|TRBD1
TGTGCCAGCAGTCCTTGGACAGGGCGTAGCAATCAGCCCCAGCATTTT
CASSPWTGRSNQPQHF
>TRBV6-6|NA|TRBJ2-7|TRBD2
TGTGCCAGCAGCCAACTAGCGGCCTTCGACGAGCAGTACTTC
CASSQLAAFDEQYF
>TRBV6-5|NA|TRBJ2-2|TRBD1
TGTGCCAGCAGACCACAGGGGAACACCTGGGAGCTGTTTTTT
CASRPQGNTWELFF
>TRBV4-1|NA|TRBJ2-1|TRBD2
TGCGCCAGCAGCGATACTAGCGGGGGGCACAATGAGCAGTTCTTC
CASSDTSGGHNEQFF
>TRBV6-6|NA|TRBJ1-5|TRBD1
TGTGCCAGCAGTTACGCGGACAGGTACAATCAGCCCCAGCATTTT
CASSYADRYNQPQHF
>TRBV5-4|NA|TRBJ2-3|NA
TGTGCCAGCAGCCGTGACAGGACCTACACAGATACGCAGTATTTT
CASSRDRTYTDTQYF
>TRBV28|once|TRBJ2-3|TRBD1
TGTGCCAGCAGTCCTGAGACAGGGGACACAGATACGCAGTATTTT
CASSPETGDTDTQYF